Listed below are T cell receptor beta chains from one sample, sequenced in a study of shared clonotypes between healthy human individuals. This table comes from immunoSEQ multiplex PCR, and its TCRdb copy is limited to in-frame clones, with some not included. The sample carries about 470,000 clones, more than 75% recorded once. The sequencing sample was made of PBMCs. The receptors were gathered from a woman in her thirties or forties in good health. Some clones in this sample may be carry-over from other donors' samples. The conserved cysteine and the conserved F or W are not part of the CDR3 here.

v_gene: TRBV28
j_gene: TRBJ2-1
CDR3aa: ASSLTGTGVYEQF

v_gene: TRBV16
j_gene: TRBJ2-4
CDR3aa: ASSPSRDLNIQY

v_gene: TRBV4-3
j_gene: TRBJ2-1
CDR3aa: ASSPATGRGSYNEQF

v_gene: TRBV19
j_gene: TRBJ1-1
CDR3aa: ASSRGDRQNTEAF

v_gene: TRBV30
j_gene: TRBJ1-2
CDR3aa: AWSVQGGEGYT

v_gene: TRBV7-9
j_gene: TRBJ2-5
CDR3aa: ASSTQLAGGMETQY

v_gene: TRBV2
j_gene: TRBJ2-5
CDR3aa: ASRAEGFGTQY

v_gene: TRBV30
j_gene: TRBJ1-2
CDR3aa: AWDLGQGLFYGYT

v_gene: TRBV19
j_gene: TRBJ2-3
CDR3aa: ASSSPGQGLY

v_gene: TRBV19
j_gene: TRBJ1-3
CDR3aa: ASIPTGVGNTIY

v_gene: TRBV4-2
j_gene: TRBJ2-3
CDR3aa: ASSRSSGRVRSTDTQY

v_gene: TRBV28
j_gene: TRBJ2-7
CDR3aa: ASKGGSYEQY

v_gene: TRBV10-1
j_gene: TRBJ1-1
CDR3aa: ASSDGQGTEAF

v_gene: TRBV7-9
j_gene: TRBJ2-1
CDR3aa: ASSSLAGGREQF

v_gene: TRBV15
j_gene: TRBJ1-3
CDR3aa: ATSRDAGSGNTIY

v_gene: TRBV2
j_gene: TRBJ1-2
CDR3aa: ASSESGMDGYT

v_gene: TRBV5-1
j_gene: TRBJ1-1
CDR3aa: ASSLDPGRGLVAF

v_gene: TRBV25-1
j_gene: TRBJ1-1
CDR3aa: ASSEGRYAF

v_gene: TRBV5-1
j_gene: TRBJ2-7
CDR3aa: ASSLPTSGSYEQY

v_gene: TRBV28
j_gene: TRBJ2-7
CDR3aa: ASSLAVSEQY

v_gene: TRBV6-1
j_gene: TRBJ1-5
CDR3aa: ASTQGGQPNQPQH

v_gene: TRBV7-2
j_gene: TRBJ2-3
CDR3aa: ASSSRGTSGLS

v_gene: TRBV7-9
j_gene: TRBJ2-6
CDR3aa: ASSHRDFGANVLT

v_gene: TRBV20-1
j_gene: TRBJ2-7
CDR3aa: RPRSYEQY

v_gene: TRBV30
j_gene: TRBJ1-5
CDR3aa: AWTRSINQPQH

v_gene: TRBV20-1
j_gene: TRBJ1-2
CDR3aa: SARGPYGYT

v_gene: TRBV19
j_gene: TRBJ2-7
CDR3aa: ASSIEQGSSYEQY

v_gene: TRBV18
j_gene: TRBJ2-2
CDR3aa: ASSPRAGELF

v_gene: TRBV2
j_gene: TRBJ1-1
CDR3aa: ASIVDRNTEAF

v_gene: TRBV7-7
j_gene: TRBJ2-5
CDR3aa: ASSLRERETQY

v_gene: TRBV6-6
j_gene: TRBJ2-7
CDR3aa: ASSYTGGYEQY

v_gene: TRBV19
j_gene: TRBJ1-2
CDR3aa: ASSVDRDYGYT

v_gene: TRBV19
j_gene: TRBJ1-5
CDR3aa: ASSSGGWGNQPQH

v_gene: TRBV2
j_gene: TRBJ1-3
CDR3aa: ASLTEISGNTIY

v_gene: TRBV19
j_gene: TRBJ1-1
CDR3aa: ASSIIGQMNTEAF

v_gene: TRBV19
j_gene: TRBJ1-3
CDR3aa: ASSPTGPGNTIY

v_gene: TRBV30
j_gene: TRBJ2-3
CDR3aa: AWSSSRVPGLAGEKTQY

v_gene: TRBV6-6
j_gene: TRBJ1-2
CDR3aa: ASSYSQGMGGYT

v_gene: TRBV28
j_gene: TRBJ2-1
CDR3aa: ASSLFRSSYNEQF

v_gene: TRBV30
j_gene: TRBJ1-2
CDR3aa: AWSVSEGGYT

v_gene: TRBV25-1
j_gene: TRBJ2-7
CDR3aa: ASSEFYEQY

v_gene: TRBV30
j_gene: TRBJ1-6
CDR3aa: ACLPGRGDSSPLH

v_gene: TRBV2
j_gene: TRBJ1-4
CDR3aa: ASTRQGANEKLF

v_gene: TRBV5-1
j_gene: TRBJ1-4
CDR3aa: ASSSSYGATNEKLF

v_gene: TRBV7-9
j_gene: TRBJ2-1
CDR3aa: ASSLVADSYNEQF

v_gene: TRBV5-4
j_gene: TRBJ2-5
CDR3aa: ASSRGSLETQY

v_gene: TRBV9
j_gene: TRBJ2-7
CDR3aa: ASSGGGEEQY

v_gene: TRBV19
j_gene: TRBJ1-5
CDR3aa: ASSLDSNQPQH

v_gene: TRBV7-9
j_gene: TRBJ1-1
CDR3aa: ASSTDRQNTEAF

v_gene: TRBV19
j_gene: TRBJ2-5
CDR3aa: ASSIVTDQETQY

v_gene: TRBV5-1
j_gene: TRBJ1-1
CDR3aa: ASSSGTGVNTEAF

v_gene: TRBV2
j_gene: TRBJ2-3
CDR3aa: ASSDRLGQGCL